Sequencing of this TCR beta chain was carried out in a study of response to subunit inactivated influenza vaccine. TCRdb independently ran MiXCR on the RT-PCR reads; one entry per CDR3 protein. The sample contains hundreds of thousands of distinct CDR3 sequences, roughly 8.2% of which appear only once. Overall study findings and caveats: Researchers suggested that each seasonal influenza vaccination recruits few new T cells.

The table lists this clonotype with a few counts. What it recognizes is unknown. Germline V lookup: CDR1 SGHRS, CDR2 YFSETQ. Trimming left V 0 bases short and J 0 bases short, with 13 bases between. This CDR3 spans 17 amino acids. The sequencing used PBMCs from blood, collected around 25 months after vaccination. The chain carries TRBV5-1 and TRBJ2-1; the D gene is possibly TRBD2 (5 bases). This receptor was taken from a man aged 50 to 69 who received an inactivated influenza vaccine. The CDR3 coding sequence is TGCGCCAGCAGCTTGGGTCGGCGGGCCAGCTCCTACAATGAGCAGTTCTTC. Protein sequence: CASSLGRRASSYNEQFF.